The 16 T cell receptor beta chains below were found in one sample sequenced in a study of blood T cell repertoires in COVID-19. Repertoires were generated with immunoSEQ multiplex PCR, while TCRdb's copy carries only in-frame clones and drops some. Of over 200,000 clones detected, around 85% appear once; the ten largest clones hold approximately 5%. Sample: peripheral blood. The receptors here all came from a human donor in a cohort sampled during active COVID-19.

CDR3 residues: CASSLEEFGGAGNTIYF. The DNA of the CDR3 is TGTGCCAGCAGCTTAGAAGAGTTCGGGGGGGCTGGAAACACCATATATTTT. The chain has TRBV7-9 and TRBJ1-3; tentative D call: TRBD1 (5 bases). Germline V gene sequence: CDR1 SEHNR, CDR2 FQNEAQ (reference sequence). The CDR3 is made up of 17 amino acids. Trimming stripped 1 base from V and 2 bases from J, with 15 bases between.

The genes are TRBV28 and TRBJ1-2; D remains ambiguous. Deletions cut 5 bases from V and 2 bases from J, with 6 bases between. There are 12 residues in the CDR3. Germline V gives CDR1 MDHEN, CDR2 SYDVKM. The DNA for the CDR3 is TGTGCCAGCAGTACAAAGAACTATGGCTACACCTTC. Protein: CASSTKNYGYTF.

The V call is TRBV7-7, the J call TRBJ2-2, with TRBD1 matching over 7 bases. V trimming: 2 bases; J trimming: 2 bases; junction bases outside the gene matches: 5. Germline loops: CDR1 SSHAT, CDR2 FNYEAQ (reference sequence). The CDR3 spans 16 residues. CDR3 loop: CASSLIGGYNTGELFF. Here the CDR3 DNA reads TGTGCCAGCAGCTTAATAGGGGGCTACAACACCGGGGAGCTGTTTTTT.

V gene TRBV10-3 combines with J gene TRBJ1-4; 8 bases align to TRBD1. Trimming took 6 bases from V and 1 from J; bases not matched to a gene: 1. The germline V gene has CDR1 ENHRY and CDR2 SYGVKD. CDR3 size: 14 residues. The chain's CDR3 is CAIRGTGTNEKLFF. The CDR3 DNA reads TGTGCCATCAGAGGGACAGGAACTAATGAAAAACTGTTTTTT.

The V call is TRBV24-1, the J call TRBJ2-2; D unclear. The length of the CDR3 is 15 residues. The V end lost 4 bases, the J end lost 0 bases, and 8 bases lay between the germline ends. Germline V gene sequence: CDR1 KGHDR, CDR2 SFDVKD. The CDR3 sequence: CATSDILSNTGELFF. Written as DNA, the CDR3 is TGTGCCACCAGTGACATACTCTCGAACACCGGGGAGCTGTTTTTT.

The rearrangement uses TRBV19 and TRBJ1-1; D is undetermined. The length of the CDR3 is 14 residues. Trimming stripped 5 bases from V and 6 bases from J, with 16 bases between. Per the germline V gene, CDR1 is LNHDA and CDR2 is SQIVND (reference sequence). The CDR3 loop is CASSPRGGKAEAFF. CDR3 bases: TGTGCCAGTAGTCCCCGGGGAGGGAAGGCTGAAGCTTTCTTT. Full variable domain (missing parts from reference TRBV19 and TRBJ1-1): DGGITQSPKYLFRKEGQNVTLSCEQNLNHDAMYWYRQDPGQGLRLIYYSQIVNDFQKGDIAEGYSVSREKKESFPLTVTSAQKNPTAFYLCASSPRGGKAEAFFGQGTRLTVV.

The chain employs TRBV18 and TRBJ2-7, with 11 bases fitting TRBD1. CDR3 length: 15 amino acids. CDR1 is KGHSH, CDR2 LQKENI, per germline. The ends lost 0 bases at V and 7 bases at J; junction bases unmatched: 5. Here the CDR3 reads CASSPPGQGELEQYF. CDR3 DNA: TGTGCCAGCTCACCACCGGGACAGGGGGAACTGGAGCAGTACTTC.

The chain has TRBV6-5 and TRBJ2-7; no definite D call. The CDR3 contains 15 residues. V lost 6 bases and J lost 3, with 18 bases in between. Germline loops: CDR1 MNHEY, CDR2 SVGAGI. The CDR3 reads CASRSPFQALYEQYF. The CDR3 DNA follows: TGTGCCAGCAGGTCCCCCTTCCAGGCACTCTACGAGCAGTACTTC.

Only a few counts were recorded for this clone. The V and J genes are TRBV7-9 and TRBJ2-1; 8 bases line up with TRBD2. The CDR3 is 18 amino acids. Unmatched junction bases numbered 15, after V lost 2 bases and J lost 6 bases. CDR1 SEHNR and CDR2 FQNEAQ come from the germline V gene (reference sequence). The CDR3 here is CASSLRPMMAGGRNEQFF. The CDR3 DNA reads as TGTGCCAGCAGCTTAAGGCCGATGATGGCGGGGGGACGCAATGAGCAGTTCTTC.

The V call is TRBV7-6, the J call TRBJ1-4; D perhaps matches TRBD1 (5 bases). The CDR3 sequence is 16 residues long. Germline CDR1 SGHVS, CDR2 FNYEAQ. V gave up 5 bases and J gave up 0 bases, with 13 bases separating them. The CDR3 loop reads CASSPSSTATNEKLFF. In DNA, the CDR3 is TGTGCCAGCAGCCCCTCATCGACAGCAACTAATGAAAAACTGTTTTTT.

The chain recombines TRBV2 with TRBJ1-5; TRBD1 aligns across 12 bases. After removal of 7 bases from V and 4 bases from J, the junction contained 5 bases not matched to a gene. The CDR3 has 15 amino acids. Germline CDR1 SNHLY, CDR2 FYNNEI. The CDR3 reads CASTRDRGRNQPQHF. DNA of the CDR3: TGTGCCAGCACCCGGGACAGGGGGCGGAATCAGCCCCAGCATTTT. The full variable domain, rest sourced from reference TRBV2 and TRBJ1-5, is EPEVTQTPSHQVTQMGQEVILRCVPISNHLYFYWYRQILGQKVEFLVSFYNNEISEKSEIFDDQFSVERPDGSNFTLKIRSTKLEDSAMYFCASTRDRGRNQPQHFGDGTRLSIL.

The rearrangement joins TRBV7-9 to TRBJ1-1; D is possibly TRBD1 (5 bases). The germline V and J ends were trimmed by 3 bases and 4 bases, with 12 bases remaining between them. The CDR3 length is 14 residues. The germline V gene encodes CDR1 SEHNR and CDR2 FQNEAQ (reference sequence). CDR3 loop: CASSFPQGTTEAFF. Written as DNA, the CDR3 is TGTGCCAGCAGCTTCCCTCAGGGCACCACTGAAGCTTTCTTT.

The J gene is TRBJ1-6, the V gene TRBV6-5; 8 nucleotides agree with TRBD1. The germline V gene has CDR1 MNHEY and CDR2 SVGAGI. V shed 6 bases, J shed 7 bases, and the junction held 5 bases outside the gene matches. The CDR3 sequence is 14 residues long. The CDR3 nucleotides read TGTGCCAGCAGAAACAGGGGGGGAAATTCACCCCTCCACTTT. Protein sequence: CASRNRGGNSPLHF.

The chain employs TRBV11-2 and TRBJ1-5; 7 bases agree with TRBD1. The germline V gene encodes CDR1 SGHAT and CDR2 FQNNGV. This CDR3 is 13 amino acids long. J was trimmed by 7 bases and V by 4 bases; bases with no gene match: 4. The CDR3 sequence is CASSSQGWQPQHF. The DNA of the CDR3 is TGTGCCAGCAGCTCACAGGGGTGGCAGCCCCAGCATTTT.

The chain carries TRBV2 and TRBJ1-5, with TRBD1 matching over 11 bases. The CDR3 is 17 residues long. Per the germline V gene, CDR1 is SNHLY and CDR2 is FYNNEI. Unmatched junction bases numbered 9, after V lost 6 bases and J lost 2 bases. The CDR3 is CASSRTGGALGNQPQHF. CDR3 nucleotides: TGTGCCAGCAGCCGGACAGGGGGCGCGTTGGGCAATCAGCCCCAGCATTTT.

The chain combines TRBV18 with TRBJ1-2; TRBD1 might be the D (5 bases). CDR3 length: 14 amino acids. The V end was cut by 4 bases, the J end by 0 bases, with 9 bases between. In germline, CDR1 is KGHSH, CDR2 LQKENI. CDR3 bases: TGTGCCAGCTCACTGCAGGGCACTAACTATGGCTACACCTTC. It specifies CASSLQGTNYGYTF. Full variable domain (rest looked up from reference TRBV18 and TRBJ1-2): NAGVMQNPRHLVRRRGQEARLRCSPMKGHSHVYWYRQLPEEGLKFMVYLQKENIIDESGMPKERFSAEFPKEGPSILRIQQVVRGDSAAYFCASSLQGTNYGYTFGSGTRLTVV.